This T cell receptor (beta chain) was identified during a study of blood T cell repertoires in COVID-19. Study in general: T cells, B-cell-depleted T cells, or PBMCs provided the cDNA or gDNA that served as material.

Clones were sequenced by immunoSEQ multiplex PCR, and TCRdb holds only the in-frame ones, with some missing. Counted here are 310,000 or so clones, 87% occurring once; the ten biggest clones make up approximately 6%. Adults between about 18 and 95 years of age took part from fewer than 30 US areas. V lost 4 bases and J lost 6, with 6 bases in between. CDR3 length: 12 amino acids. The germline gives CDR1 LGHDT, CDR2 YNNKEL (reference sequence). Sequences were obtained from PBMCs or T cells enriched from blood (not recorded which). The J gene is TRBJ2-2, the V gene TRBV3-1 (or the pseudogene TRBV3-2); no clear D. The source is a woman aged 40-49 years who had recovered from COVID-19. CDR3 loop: CASSPGAGELFF. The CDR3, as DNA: TGTGCCAGCAGCCCTGGAGCCGGGGAGCTGTTTTTT.